Listed below are T cell receptor beta chains from one sample, sequenced in a study of blood T cell repertoires in COVID-19. The table came from immunoSEQ multiplex PCR; TCRdb's copy has only in-frame clones and leaves some out. The data show approximately 670,000 clones, with 85% to 90% seen just once and under 0.3% held by the top ten. Source material: peripheral blood. The source is a woman aged 18-29 years with acute or convalescent COVID-19. Both conserved end residues are part of each CDR3. A D gene is named only where the DNA matches it firmly. Clone size is not always given. Where it is, it says once, few, many or a class for expanded clones.

j_call: TRBJ1-1; d_call: -; v_call: TRBV5-1; clone_size: -; cdr3_nt: TGCGCCAGCAGTAGCGGACGGGGTGAAGCTTTCTTT; cdr3_aa: CASSSGRGEAFF
j_call: TRBJ1-1; d_call: -; v_call: TRBV11-2; clone_size: -; cdr3_nt: TGTGCCAGCAGCTTAGAACTAGAAGCTTTCTTT; cdr3_aa: CASSLELEAFF
j_call: TRBJ1-1; d_call: -; v_call: TRBV5-6; clone_size: once; cdr3_nt: TGTGCCAGCAGCAGGGGACACTTGAACACTGAAGCTTTCTTT; cdr3_aa: CASSRGHLNTEAFF
j_call: TRBJ2-1; d_call: -; v_call: TRBV6-2/TRBV6-3; clone_size: -; cdr3_nt: TGTGCCAGCAGTTCCCTACTGGAGAGGCAGTTCTTC; cdr3_aa: CASSSLLERQFF
j_call: TRBJ1-1; d_call: TRBD1; v_call: TRBV30; clone_size: -; cdr3_nt: TGTGCCTGGGACCCGGGACAGACTACTGAAGCTTTCTTT; cdr3_aa: CAWDPGQTTEAFF
j_call: TRBJ1-2; d_call: -; v_call: TRBV6-5; clone_size: -; cdr3_nt: TGTGCCAGCAGAGCCGGACTGAACTATGGCTACACCTTC; cdr3_aa: CASRAGLNYGYTF
j_call: TRBJ1-5; d_call: -; v_call: TRBV18; clone_size: -; cdr3_nt: TGTGCCAGCTCACTCGGGACACCCAATCAGCCCCAGCATTTT; cdr3_aa: CASSLGTPNQPQHF
j_call: TRBJ1-1; d_call: -; v_call: TRBV23-1; clone_size: -; cdr3_nt: TGCTGGACTACCCCGGAGTCAACGAGGGACACTGAAGCTTTCTTT; cdr3_aa: CWTTPESTRDTEAFF
j_call: TRBJ2-2; d_call: TRBD2; v_call: TRBV5-1; clone_size: -; cdr3_nt: TGCGCCAGCAGCCTTCAGACTAGCGGGGGCACCGGGGAGCTGTTTTTT; cdr3_aa: CASSLQTSGGTGELFF
j_call: TRBJ2-7; d_call: TRBD1; v_call: TRBV19; clone_size: -; cdr3_nt: TGTGCCAGTAGACATGGGACAGGGGGCCCCTACGAGCAGTACTTC; cdr3_aa: CASRHGTGGPYEQYF
j_call: TRBJ1-1; d_call: -; v_call: TRBV6-2/TRBV6-3; clone_size: -; cdr3_nt: TGTGCCAGCAGCCAACATTCCGCACGGAACACTGAAGCTTTCTTT; cdr3_aa: CASSQHSARNTEAFF
j_call: TRBJ2-4; d_call: -; v_call: TRBV12-3/TRBV12-4; clone_size: -; cdr3_nt: TGTGCCAGCAGTTTGAGTGAGGGAAACATTCAGTACTTC; cdr3_aa: CASSLSEGNIQYF
j_call: TRBJ2-3; d_call: TRBD1; v_call: TRBV27; clone_size: -; cdr3_nt: TGTGCCAGCCAGACAGGGTCAGATACGCAGTATTTT; cdr3_aa: CASQTGSDTQYF
j_call: TRBJ1-6; d_call: -; v_call: TRBV7-6; clone_size: -; cdr3_nt: TGTGCCAGCAGCTTAGCTTCGAATTCACCCCTCCACTTT; cdr3_aa: CASSLASNSPLHF
j_call: TRBJ1-1; d_call: -; v_call: TRBV12-3/TRBV12-4; clone_size: -; cdr3_nt: TGTGCCAGCAGTTACAGGGAGATCACTGAAGCTTTCTTT; cdr3_aa: CASSYREITEAFF
j_call: TRBJ2-7; d_call: TRBD2; v_call: TRBV24-1; clone_size: -; cdr3_nt: TGTGCCACCAGTGCTGGACTAGCGGGGGCCGACGAGCAGTACTTC; cdr3_aa: CATSAGLAGADEQYF
j_call: TRBJ1-2; d_call: -; v_call: TRBV9; clone_size: -; cdr3_nt: TGTGCCAGCAGCGGCCGGGGGGCGCCTAACTATGGCTACACCTTC; cdr3_aa: CASSGRGAPNYGYTF
j_call: TRBJ2-7; d_call: -; v_call: TRBV29-1; clone_size: -; cdr3_nt: TGCAGCGTTGAGTTGGAGGGAAAGGGGTCCTACGAGCAGTACTTC; cdr3_aa: CSVELEGKGSYEQYF
j_call: TRBJ1-4; d_call: TRBD1; v_call: TRBV24-1; clone_size: -; cdr3_nt: TGTGCCACCAGTGCCCTGGGACAGGGTATGTTTTTT; cdr3_aa: CATSALGQGMFF
j_call: TRBJ1-4; d_call: -; v_call: TRBV9; clone_size: -; cdr3_nt: TGTGCCAGCAGCGTAGTCAGGAATAATGAAAAACTGTTTTTT; cdr3_aa: CASSVVRNNEKLFF
j_call: TRBJ1-1; d_call: TRBD1; v_call: TRBV2; clone_size: once; cdr3_nt: TGTGCCAGCAGTAAGACAGGGTCTAACACTGAAGCTTTCTTT; cdr3_aa: CASSKTGSNTEAFF
j_call: TRBJ1-1; d_call: -; v_call: TRBV7-6; clone_size: -; cdr3_nt: TGTGCCAGCACCCCTCAGACAGCGGGGAACACTGAAGCTTTCTTT; cdr3_aa: CASTPQTAGNTEAFF
j_call: TRBJ2-3; d_call: TRBD2; v_call: TRBV4-2; clone_size: -; cdr3_nt: TGTGCCAGCAGCCAAGAACCTGGACTAGCGGGCGCCACAGATACGCAGTATTTT; cdr3_aa: CASSQEPGLAGATDTQYF
j_call: TRBJ1-6; d_call: -; v_call: TRBV27; clone_size: -; cdr3_nt: TGTGCCAGCACCAAAGACATGGGGGGGTTGGGTTCACCCCTCCACTTT; cdr3_aa: CASTKDMGGLGSPLHF
j_call: TRBJ1-5; d_call: -; v_call: TRBV6-1; clone_size: -; cdr3_nt: TGTGCCAGCAGTGAGGACGGACGAAGGGCCGGAGGTCAGCCCCAGCATTTT; cdr3_aa: CASSEDGRRAGGQPQHF
j_call: TRBJ1-6; d_call: -; v_call: TRBV5-1; clone_size: -; cdr3_nt: TGCGCCAGCAGCTCGACAGATCCGGGAGATAATTCACCCCTCCACTTT; cdr3_aa: CASSSTDPGDNSPLHF